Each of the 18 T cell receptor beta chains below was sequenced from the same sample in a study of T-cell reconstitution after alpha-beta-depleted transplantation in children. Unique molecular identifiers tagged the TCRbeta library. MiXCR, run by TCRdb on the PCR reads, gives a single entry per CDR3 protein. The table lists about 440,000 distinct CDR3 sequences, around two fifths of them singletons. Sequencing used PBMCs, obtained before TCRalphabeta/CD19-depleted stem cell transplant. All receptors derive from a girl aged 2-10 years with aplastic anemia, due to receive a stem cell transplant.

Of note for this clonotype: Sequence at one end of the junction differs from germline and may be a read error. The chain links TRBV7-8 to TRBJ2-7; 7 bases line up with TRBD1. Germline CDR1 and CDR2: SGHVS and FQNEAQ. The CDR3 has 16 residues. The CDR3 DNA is TGTGCCAGCAGCTTAGACCGACAGGGACCCTCCGACGAGCAGTACTTC. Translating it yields CASSLDRQGPSDEQYF.

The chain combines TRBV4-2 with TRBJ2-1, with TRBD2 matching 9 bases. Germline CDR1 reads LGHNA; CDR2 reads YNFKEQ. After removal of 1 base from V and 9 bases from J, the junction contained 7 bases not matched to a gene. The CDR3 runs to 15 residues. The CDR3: CASSQGIAGDGEQFF. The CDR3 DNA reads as TGTGCCAGCAGCCAAGGTATAGCGGGAGATGGTGAGCAGTTCTTC.

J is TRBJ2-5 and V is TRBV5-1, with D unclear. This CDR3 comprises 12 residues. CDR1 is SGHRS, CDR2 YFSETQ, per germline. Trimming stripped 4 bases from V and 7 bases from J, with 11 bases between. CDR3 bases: TGCGCCAGCAGCGGCTCAAGTGGGACCCAGTACTTC. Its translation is CASSGSSGTQYF.

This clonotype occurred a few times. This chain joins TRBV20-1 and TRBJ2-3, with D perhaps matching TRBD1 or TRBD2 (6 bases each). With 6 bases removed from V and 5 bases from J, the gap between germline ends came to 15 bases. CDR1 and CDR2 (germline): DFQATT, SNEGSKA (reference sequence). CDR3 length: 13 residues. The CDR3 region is CSAMIGGRDTQYF. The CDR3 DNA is TGCAGTGCCATGATTGGGGGGCGAGATACGCAGTATTTT.

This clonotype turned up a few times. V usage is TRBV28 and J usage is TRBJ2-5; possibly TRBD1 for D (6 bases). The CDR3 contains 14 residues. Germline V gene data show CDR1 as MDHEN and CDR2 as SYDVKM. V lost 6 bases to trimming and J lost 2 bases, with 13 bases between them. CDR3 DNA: TGTGCCAGCAGCCCTCCCGGACAGCAAGAGACCCAGTACTTC. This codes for CASSPPGQQETQYF.

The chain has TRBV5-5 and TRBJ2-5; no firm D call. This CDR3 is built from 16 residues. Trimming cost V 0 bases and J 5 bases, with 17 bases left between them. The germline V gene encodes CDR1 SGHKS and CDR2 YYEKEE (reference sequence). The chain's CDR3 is CASSLAGPRARETQYF. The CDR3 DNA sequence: TGTGCCAGCAGCTTGGCCGGGCCTAGAGCAAGGGAGACCCAGTACTTC.

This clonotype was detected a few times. Written as DNA, the CDR3 is TGTGCCATCAGTGTACCAGTGGGGAAAAAAGAGACCCAGTACTTC. The encoded protein is CAISVPVGKKETQYF. The rearrangement uses TRBV10-3 and TRBJ2-5; the D is unclear. Trimming took off 4 bases at V and 3 bases at J, with 15 bases between the two ends. CDR1 ENHRY and CDR2 SYGVKD come from the germline V gene. This CDR3 region has 15 residues.

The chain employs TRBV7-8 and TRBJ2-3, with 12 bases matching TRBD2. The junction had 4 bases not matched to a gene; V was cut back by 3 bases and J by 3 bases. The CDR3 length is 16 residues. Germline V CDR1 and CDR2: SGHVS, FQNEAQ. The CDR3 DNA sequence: TGTGCCAGCAGCTTTGTTGGACTAGCGGGGACAGATACGCAGTATTTT. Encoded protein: CASSFVGLAGTDTQYF.

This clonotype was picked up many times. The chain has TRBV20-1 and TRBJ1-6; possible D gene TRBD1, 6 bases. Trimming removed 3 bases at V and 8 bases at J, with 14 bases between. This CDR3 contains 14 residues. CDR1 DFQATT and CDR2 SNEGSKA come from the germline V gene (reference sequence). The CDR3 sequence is CSARGGRQDSPLHF. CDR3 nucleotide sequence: TGCAGTGCTAGGGGGGGGCGCCAGGATTCACCCCTCCACTTT.

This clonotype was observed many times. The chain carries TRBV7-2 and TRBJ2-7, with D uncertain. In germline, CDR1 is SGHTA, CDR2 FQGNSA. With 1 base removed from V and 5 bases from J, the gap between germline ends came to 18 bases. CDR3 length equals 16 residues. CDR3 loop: CASSLDPLPYLNEQYF. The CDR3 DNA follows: TGTGCCAGCAGCTTAGATCCCTTGCCGTACCTAAACGAGCAGTACTTC.

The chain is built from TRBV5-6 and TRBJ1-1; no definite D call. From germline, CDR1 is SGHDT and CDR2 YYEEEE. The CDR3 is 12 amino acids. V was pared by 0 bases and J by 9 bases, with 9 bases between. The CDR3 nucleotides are TGTGCCAGCAGCTTGGGCTTGGATAAAGCTTTCTTT. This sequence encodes CASSLGLDKAFF. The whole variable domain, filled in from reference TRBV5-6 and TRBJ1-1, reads DAGVTQSPTHLIKTRGQQVTLRCSPKSGHDTVSWYQQALGQGPQFIFQYYEEEERQRGNFPDRFSGHQFPNYSSELNVNALLLGDSALYLCASSLGLDKAFFGQGTRLTVV.

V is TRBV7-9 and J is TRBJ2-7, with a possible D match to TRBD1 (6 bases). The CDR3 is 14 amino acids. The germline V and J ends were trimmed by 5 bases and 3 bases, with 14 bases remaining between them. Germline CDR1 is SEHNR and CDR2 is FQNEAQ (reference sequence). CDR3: CASSMTGQSYEQYF. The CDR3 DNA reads TGTGCCAGCAGCATGACAGGCCAGAGCTACGAGCAGTACTTC. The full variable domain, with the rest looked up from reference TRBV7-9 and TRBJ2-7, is DTGVSQNPRHKITKRGQNVTFRCDPISEHNRLYWYRQTLGQGPEFLTYFQNEAQLEKSRLLSDRFSAERPKGSFSTLEIQRTEQGDSAMYLCASSMTGQSYEQYFGPGTRLTVT.

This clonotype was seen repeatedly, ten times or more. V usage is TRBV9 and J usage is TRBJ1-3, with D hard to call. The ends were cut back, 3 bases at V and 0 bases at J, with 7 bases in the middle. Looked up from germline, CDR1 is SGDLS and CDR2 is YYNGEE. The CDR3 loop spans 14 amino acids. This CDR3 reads CASSATLSGNTIYF. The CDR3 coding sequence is TGTGCCAGCAGCGCCACCCTCTCTGGAAACACCATATATTTT.

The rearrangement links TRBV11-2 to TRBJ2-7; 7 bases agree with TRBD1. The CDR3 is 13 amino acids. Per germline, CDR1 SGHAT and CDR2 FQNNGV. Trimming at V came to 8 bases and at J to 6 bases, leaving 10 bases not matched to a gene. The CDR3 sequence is CASSTGPMSEQYF. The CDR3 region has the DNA TGTGCCAGCTCGACAGGGCCTATGAGCGAGCAGTACTTC.

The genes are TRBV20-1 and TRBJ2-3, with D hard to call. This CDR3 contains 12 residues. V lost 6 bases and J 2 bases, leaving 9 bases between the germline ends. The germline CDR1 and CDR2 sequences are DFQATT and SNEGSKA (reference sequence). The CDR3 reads CSARAPTDTQYF. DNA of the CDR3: TGCAGTGCCCGGGCCCCCACAGATACGCAGTATTTT.

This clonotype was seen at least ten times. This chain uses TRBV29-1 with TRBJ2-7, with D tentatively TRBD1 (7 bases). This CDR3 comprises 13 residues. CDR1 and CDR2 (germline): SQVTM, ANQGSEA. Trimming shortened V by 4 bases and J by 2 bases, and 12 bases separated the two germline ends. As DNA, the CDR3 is TGCAGCGTTGTGGGAGGACAGGCCTACGAGCAGTACTTC. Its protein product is CSVVGGQAYEQYF.

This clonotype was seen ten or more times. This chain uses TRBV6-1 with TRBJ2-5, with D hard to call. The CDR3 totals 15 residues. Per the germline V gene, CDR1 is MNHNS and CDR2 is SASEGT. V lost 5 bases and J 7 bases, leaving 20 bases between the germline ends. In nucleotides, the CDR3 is TGTGCCAGCAGTATAGGACGTCCGGGTTCGGGGACCCAGTACTTC. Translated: CASSIGRPGSGTQYF.

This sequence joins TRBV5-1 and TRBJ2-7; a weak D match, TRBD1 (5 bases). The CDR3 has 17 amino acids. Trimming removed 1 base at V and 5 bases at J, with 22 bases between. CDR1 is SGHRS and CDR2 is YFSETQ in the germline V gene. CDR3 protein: CASSLSGQGLDRHEQYF. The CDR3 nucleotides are TGCGCCAGCAGCTTGTCGGGCCAGGGATTAGACCGCCACGAGCAGTACTTC.